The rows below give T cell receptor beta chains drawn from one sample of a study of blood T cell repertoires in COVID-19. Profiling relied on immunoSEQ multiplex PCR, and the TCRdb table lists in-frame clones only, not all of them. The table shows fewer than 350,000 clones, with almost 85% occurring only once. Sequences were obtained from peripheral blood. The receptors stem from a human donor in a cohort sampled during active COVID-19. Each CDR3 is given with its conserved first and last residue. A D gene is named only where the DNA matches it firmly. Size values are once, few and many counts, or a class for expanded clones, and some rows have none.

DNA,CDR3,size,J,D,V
TGTGCCAGCAGCATCCTAAGGTTAGGGGACACTGAAGCTTTCTTT,CASSILRLGDTEAFF,-,TRBJ1-1,-,TRBV11-2
TGTGCCAGCAGCATGACAGGGCTGAACACTGAAGCTTTCTTT,CASSMTGLNTEAFF,-,TRBJ1-1,TRBD1,TRBV7-9
TGTGCCAGCAGCCTCAGCGGTAGCAATCAGCCCCAGCATTTT,CASSLSGSNQPQHF,-,TRBJ1-5,-,TRBV27
TGTGCCTGGACCTCCTTAAGACAGGGAATCACAGATACGCAGTATTTT,CAWTSLRQGITDTQYF,-,TRBJ2-3,TRBD1,TRBV30
TGTGCCAGCAGCGTAGACAGGGGCTACGAGCAGTACTTC,CASSVDRGYEQYF,-,TRBJ2-7,TRBD1,TRBV9
TGTGCCAGCAGTACGGGGTCGGGGGGGAGACCAAGAGGCGAGCAGTACTTC,CASSTGSGGRPRGEQYF,-,TRBJ2-7,TRBD2,TRBV6-2/TRBV6-3
TGTGCCAGCAGCCACGACAGGGCAAGTCAGCCCCAGCATTTT,CASSHDRASQPQHF,-,TRBJ1-5,TRBD1,TRBV5-6
TGTGCCAGCAGCCTACAGGGCAGCAATCAGCCCCAGCATTTT,CASSLQGSNQPQHF,-,TRBJ1-5,-,TRBV7-9
TGCGCCAGCAGCTCCGGGGTAGCGAGTTCACCCCTCCACTTT,CASSSGVASSPLHF,-,TRBJ1-6,-,TRBV5-1
TGTGCCAGCAGCCCAAACAGGGGAGCCAAAAACATTCAGTACTTC,CASSPNRGAKNIQYF,-,TRBJ2-4,TRBD1,TRBV5-4
TGTGCCACCAGTGATAGGGGGATCGATCAGCCCCAGCATTTT,CATSDRGIDQPQHF,-,TRBJ1-5,-,TRBV24-1
TGTGCCAGCAGCTTATCAACGATTAGTTCCTACAATGAGCAGTTCTTC,CASSLSTISSYNEQFF,-,TRBJ2-1,-,TRBV7-2
TGTGCCAGCAGCCCCTACACTGAAGCTTTCTTT,CASSPYTEAFF,-,TRBJ1-1,-,TRBV11-2
TGTGCCTGGAGCCGACAGGTCTTGGGCGGGGAGCTGTTTTTT,CAWSRQVLGGELFF,-,TRBJ2-2,-,TRBV30
TGTGCCATCAGTGAGTCAAATTACAATCAGCCCCAGCATTTT,CAISESNYNQPQHF,few,TRBJ1-5,-,TRBV10-3
TGTGCCAGCAGCGTATCGGGGGGCCGCCTTCCCTCTGGAAACACCATATATTTT,CASSVSGGRLPSGNTIYF,-,TRBJ1-3,-,TRBV9
TGTGCCTGGAATCCGGGACAGAGTCATTCACCCCTCCACTTT,CAWNPGQSHSPLHF,-,TRBJ1-6,TRBD1,TRBV30
TGTGCCAGCAGCTATACCGGGGAGCTGTTTTTT,CASSYTGELFF,-,TRBJ2-2,-,TRBV12-3/TRBV12-4
TGTGCTAGTGGTTCTCCGACAGTCTACGAGCAGTACTTC,CASGSPTVYEQYF,few,TRBJ2-7,-,TRBV12-5
TGTGCCAGCAGCCCTTCCCCCTATTCACCCCTCCACTTT,CASSPSPYSPLHF,-,TRBJ1-6,-,TRBV7-3
TGTGCTAGTGGTATTACAGGGGGGATGCAGCCCCAGCATTTT,CASGITGGMQPQHF,-,TRBJ1-5,TRBD1,TRBV12-5
TGCAGCGTTGCCGGAACCTCGGGGTATCGAGTGTACGAGCAGTACTTC,CSVAGTSGYRVYEQYF,-,TRBJ2-7,-,TRBV29-1
TGCTCGACTAGGACCCCCACAGATACGCAGTATTTT,CSTRTPTDTQYF,-,TRBJ2-3,-,TRBV29-1
TGTGCCAGCAGTTACTCCGGGACAGGGCCCACTGAAGCTTTCTTT,CASSYSGTGPTEAFF,-,TRBJ1-1,TRBD1,TRBV6-5
TGTGCCAGCAGCCTCGACGGCGGCCGAACTAATGAAAAACTGTTTTTT,CASSLDGGRTNEKLFF,once,TRBJ1-4,-,TRBV5-4
TGTGCCACCAGTGATTCGATACCAGGGGGGCAGCAGTTCTTC,CATSDSIPGGQQFF,-,TRBJ2-1,-,TRBV24-1
TGTGCCAGCCGGACAGGGTCCTACGAGCAGTACTTC,CASRTGSYEQYF,-,TRBJ2-7,TRBD1,TRBV10-3
TGTGCCAGCAGTGGGGTTATGGGGGCTGAGCAGTTCTTC,CASSGVMGAEQFF,-,TRBJ2-1,-,TRBV12-3/TRBV12-4
TGTGCCAGCAGTTCCACCGGTGCCTATGGCTACACCTTC,CASSSTGAYGYTF,-,TRBJ1-2,-,TRBV28
TGTGCCAGCGAGATAGAGGGGGTCAATTCACCCCTCCACTTT,CASEIEGVNSPLHF,-,TRBJ1-6,-,TRBV25-1
TGTGCCAGCAGCTTAAGCGGCAGTACCAATCAGCCCCAGCATTTT,CASSLSGSTNQPQHF,-,TRBJ1-5,-,TRBV7-2
TGTGCCACCAGCAGAGATCAGGACACCATATATTTT,CATSRDQDTIYF,-,TRBJ1-3,-,TRBV15
TGTGCCAGCAGTTTAGTCTTAAATTCACCCCTCCACTTT,CASSLVLNSPLHF,-,TRBJ1-6,-,TRBV27
TGTGCCAGCAGCGCGGGAATGAACACTGAAGCTTTCTTT,CASSAGMNTEAFF,-,TRBJ1-1,-,TRBV9
TGTGCCAGCAGCCCAGGGGATATTAAAGAGACCCAGTACTTC,CASSPGDIKETQYF,-,TRBJ2-5,-,TRBV7-2
TGTGCCAACTCCGTCTCAGGGGGCGAGCAGTACTTC,CANSVSGGEQYF,-,TRBJ2-7,TRBD1,TRBV2
TGCGCCAGCAGCCAACAGGGGACAGGGGGAAATTCACCCCTCCACTTT,CASSQQGTGGNSPLHF,once,TRBJ1-6,TRBD1,TRBV4-1
TGTGCCAGCAGTGACCGACGAACAGGGTTTAACTATGGCTACACCTTC,CASSDRRTGFNYGYTF,-,TRBJ1-2,-,TRBV6-1
TGTGCCAGTAGGACTATCAGGGGTTCACCCCTCCACTTT,CASRTIRGSPLHF,-,TRBJ1-6,-,TRBV19
TGTGCCAGCAGTTACACGGACAGGGTGGAGCAGTACTTC,CASSYTDRVEQYF,-,TRBJ2-7,TRBD1,TRBV27
TGTGCCAGCAGCCCCGGGACACTTGACGAGCAGTACTTC,CASSPGTLDEQYF,-,TRBJ2-7,-,TRBV5-4
TGTGCCAGCAGCCTAGGTAGCAATCAGCCCCAGCATTTT,CASSLGSNQPQHF,-,TRBJ1-5,-,TRBV27
TGTGCCACCAGCAGAGATCGGGGAGGATATAGCAATCAGCCCCAGCATTTT,CATSRDRGGYSNQPQHF,-,TRBJ1-5,-,TRBV15
TGTGCCAGCAGCAGAGGGAACAACTACGAGCAGTACTTC,CASSRGNNYEQYF,once,TRBJ2-7,-,TRBV7-6
TGTGCCAGCAGCTTAACGGGTGCGGCGGGGGGTTCGGAAGCTTTCTTT,CASSLTGAAGGSEAFF,-,TRBJ1-1,-,TRBV7-3
TGTGCCAGCACAGGAGGGTACTCTGGGGCCAACGTCCTGACTTTC,CASTGGYSGANVLTF,-,TRBJ2-6,-,TRBV7-9
TGTGCCAGCAGCGACGGGATGCCGAATCAGCCCCAGCATTTT,CASSDGMPNQPQHF,few,TRBJ1-5,-,TRBV6-2/TRBV6-3
TGTGCCAGCAGTGACACAGGGACAGGAGGAACTGAAGCTTTCTTT,CASSDTGTGGTEAFF,-,TRBJ1-1,TRBD1,TRBV6-4
TGTGCCAGCCGGCAGGGCCGCAATCAGCCCCAGCATTTT,CASRQGRNQPQHF,-,TRBJ1-5,-,TRBV2
TGTGCCAGCCTTGGGGACAGGGATGGCTACACCTTC,CASLGDRDGYTF,-,TRBJ1-2,TRBD1,TRBV6-5
TGTGCCAGCAGCTCCCACTCTCTAGCGGGGGAGACAGATACGCAGTATTTT,CASSSHSLAGETDTQYF,-,TRBJ2-3,TRBD2,TRBV5-4
TGTGCCAGCAGCCAGGGCAGACAGGGCCGAGAAAAACTGTTTTTT,CASSQGRQGREKLFF,-,TRBJ1-4,TRBD1,TRBV4-2
TGTGCCAGCAGCTTAGACACGGGGAGCCGAAACACCATATATTTT,CASSLDTGSRNTIYF,-,TRBJ1-3,-,TRBV7-9